Listed below are T cell receptor beta chains from one sample, sequenced in a study of cytomegalovirus exposure and HLA in healthy donors. Generated by immunoSEQ multiplex PCR, the TCRdb table keeps only in-frame clones and is missing some. The sample gives about 180,000 clones, roughly 76% of which show up once; 4.9% is in the top ten. The sequencing sample was made of PBMCs. These receptors originate from a woman aged 18-30 years in good health and CMV-seropositive. The CDR3 runs from the conserved cysteine through the conserved F or W. D genes are given only for firm matches. Part of the rows lack a size; the others show once, few, many or a class for expanded clones.

J | V | size | length | D | DNA | CDR3
TRBJ1-1 | TRBV7-3 | - | 14 | TRBD1 | TGTGCCAGCAGCCAGTCGGGACAGGGGATTGAAGCTTTCTTT | CASSQSGQGIEAFF
TRBJ1-2 | TRBV27 | - | 13 | TRBD1 | TGTGCCAGCAGTCTGACAGGGTTCTATGGCTACACCTTC | CASSLTGFYGYTF
TRBJ1-1 | TRBV6-6 | - | 14 | TRBD1 | TGTGCCAGCAGTGGGGGACAGTGGGGCACTGAAGCTTTCTTT | CASSGGQWGTEAFF
TRBJ1-3 | TRBV7-9 | - | 15 | - | TGTGCCAGCAGCTTTCCCACAGCCTCTGGAAACACCATATATTTT | CASSFPTASGNTIYF
TRBJ1-1 | TRBV7-2 | - | 14 | - | TGTGCCAGCAGCTTAGACGGTCTGAACACTGAAGCTTTCTTT | CASSLDGLNTEAFF
TRBJ2-1 | TRBV6-1 | - | 15 | - | TGTGCCAGCAGTGAACGGGGAAGCTCCTACAATGAGCAGTTCTTC | CASSERGSSYNEQFF
TRBJ1-1 | TRBV6-5 | - | 13 | TRBD1 | TGTGCCAGCAGCCGAGACAGGGACACTGAAGCTTTCTTT | CASSRDRDTEAFF
TRBJ1-1 | TRBV2 | - | 14 | - | TGTGCCAGCAGTGTCTTGGTTGACGGGACTGAAGCTTTCTTT | CASSVLVDGTEAFF
TRBJ1-1 | TRBV5-1 | - | 14 | - | TGCGCCAGCAGGAGAGGAAATGAGAACACTGAAGCTTTCTTT | CASRRGNENTEAFF
TRBJ2-4 | TRBV5-6 | - | 15 | - | TGTGCCAGCAGTTCTACCCAGGGTTCCAAAAACATTCAGTACTTC | CASSSTQGSKNIQYF
TRBJ2-7 | TRBV19 | - | 14 | - | TGTGCCAGTAGTATTGGCGGATTGCCCTACGAGCAGTACTTC | CASSIGGLPYEQYF
TRBJ1-4 | TRBV7-9 | few | 14 | - | TGTGCCAGCGGGGCACAGGGTAGTAGGGAAAAACTGTTTTTT | CASGAQGSREKLFF
TRBJ1-6 | TRBV18 | few | 13 | - | TGTGCCAGCTCCAGACAGAAGAATTCACCCCTCCACTTT | CASSRQKNSPLHF
TRBJ2-1 | TRBV7-8 | - | 14 | TRBD1 | TGTGCCAGCAGACCCGGTGGACAGGGAGATGAGCAGTTCTTC | CASRPGGQGDEQFF
TRBJ1-5 | TRBV19 | - | 16 | - | TGTGCCAGTAGTATACCGTGGGGGACGGGGGATCAGCCCCAGCATTTT | CASSIPWGTGDQPQHF
TRBJ1-3 | TRBV6-5 | - | 15 | TRBD1 | TGTGCCAGCAGAACAGGGGTGCGTTCTGGAAACACCATATATTTT | CASRTGVRSGNTIYF
TRBJ2-1 | TRBV7-7 | few | 15 | TRBD2 | TGTGCTAGCAGCTCCGCGGGGGAACCCTACAATGAGCAGTTCTTC | CASSSAGEPYNEQFF
TRBJ1-1 | TRBV5-1 | - | 13 | TRBD1 | TGCGCCAGCAGCGGGGGACAGGGCTTTGAAGCTTTCTTT | CASSGGQGFEAFF
TRBJ1-5 | TRBV5-6 | - | 16 | TRBD1 | TGTGCCAGCAGCTTGACAGGGGGCGCGGGGTATCAGCCCCAGCATTTT | CASSLTGGAGYQPQHF
TRBJ1-1 | TRBV7-8 | - | 15 | TRBD1 | TGTGCCAGCAGCCGCCAGACAGGGGTTCTAACTGAAGCTTTCTTT | CASSRQTGVLTEAFF
TRBJ1-1 | TRBV5-4 | - | 14 | TRBD1 | TGTGCCAGCAGCTTGGACAGGGGGGACACTGAAGCTTTCTTT | CASSLDRGDTEAFF
TRBJ1-6 | TRBV11-2 | - | 15 | - | TGTGCCAGCAGCTCCAGGGGCCCGGGCAATTCACCCCTCCACTTT | CASSSRGPGNSPLHF
TRBJ2-7 | TRBV7-9 | - | 11 | - | TGTGCCAGCACCATCAATTTCGAGCAGTACTTC | CASTINFEQYF
TRBJ1-4 | TRBV5-6 | - | 16 | - | TGTGCCAGCAGCTTGGCCCGACAGGCACTTGGGGAAAAACTGTTTTTT | CASSLARQALGEKLFF
TRBJ2-1 | TRBV2 | - | 13 | - | TGTGCCAGTGGCCAGGGGTACCACAATGAGCAGTTCTTC | CASGQGYHNEQFF
TRBJ2-1 | TRBV9 | - | 14 | - | TGTGCCAGCAGCGTCGGGACATTTACCAATGAGCAGTTCTTC | CASSVGTFTNEQFF
TRBJ1-4 | TRBV4-1 | - | 15 | - | TGCGCCAGCAGCCAGACTGGAGTTGGCTATGAAAAACTGTTTTTT | CASSQTGVGYEKLFF